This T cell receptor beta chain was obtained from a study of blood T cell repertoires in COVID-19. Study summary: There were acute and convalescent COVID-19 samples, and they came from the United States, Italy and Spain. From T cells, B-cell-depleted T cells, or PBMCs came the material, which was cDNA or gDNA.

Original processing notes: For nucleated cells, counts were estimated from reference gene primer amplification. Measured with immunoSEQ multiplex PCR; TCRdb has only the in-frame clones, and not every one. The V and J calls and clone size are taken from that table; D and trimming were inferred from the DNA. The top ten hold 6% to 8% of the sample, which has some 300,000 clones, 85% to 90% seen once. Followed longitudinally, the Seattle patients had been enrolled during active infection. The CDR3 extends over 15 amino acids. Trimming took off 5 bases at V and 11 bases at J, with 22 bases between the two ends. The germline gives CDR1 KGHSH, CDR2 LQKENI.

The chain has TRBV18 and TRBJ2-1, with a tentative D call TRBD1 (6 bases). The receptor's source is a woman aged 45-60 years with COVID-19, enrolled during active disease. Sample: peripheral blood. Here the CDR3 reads CASSVRQQGFFQQFF. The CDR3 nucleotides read TGTGCCAGCTCAGTCCGGCAACAGGGTTTTTTTCAGCAGTTCTTC.